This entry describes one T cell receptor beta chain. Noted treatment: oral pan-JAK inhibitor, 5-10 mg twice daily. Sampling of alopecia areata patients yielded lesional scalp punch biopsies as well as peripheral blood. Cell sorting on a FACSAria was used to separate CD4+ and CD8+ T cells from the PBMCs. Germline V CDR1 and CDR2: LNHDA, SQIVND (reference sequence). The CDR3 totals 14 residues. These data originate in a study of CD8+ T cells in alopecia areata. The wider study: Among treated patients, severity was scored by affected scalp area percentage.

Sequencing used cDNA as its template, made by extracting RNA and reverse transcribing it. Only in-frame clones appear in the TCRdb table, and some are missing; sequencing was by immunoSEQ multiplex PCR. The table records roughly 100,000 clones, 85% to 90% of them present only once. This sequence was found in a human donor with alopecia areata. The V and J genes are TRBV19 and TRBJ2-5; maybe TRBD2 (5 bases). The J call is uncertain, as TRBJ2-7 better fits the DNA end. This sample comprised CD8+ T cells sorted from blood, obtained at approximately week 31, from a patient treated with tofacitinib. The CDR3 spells CASSITGSSYEQYF. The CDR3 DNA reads TGTGCCAGTAGTATAACGGGGAGTTCCTACGAGCAGTACTTC.